This T cell receptor (beta chain) was documented in a study of cytomegalovirus exposure and HLA in healthy donors. Study background: Some 200 million T cells yielded 100 million or so unique TCR beta sequences, as an earlier analysis found.

CDR1 and CDR2 (germline): SGHTA, FQGNSA. This CDR3 has 13 amino acids. The ends were cut back, 2 bases at V and 5 bases at J, with 4 bases in the middle. Primers: 60 Vbeta forward and 13 Jbeta reverse. Sequencing was performed with immunoSEQ multiplex PCR; in TCRdb, only in-frame clones are kept and a portion is missing. Of 150,000 to 200,000 clones detected, 70% to 80% appear once; the ten largest clones hold roughly 1.6%. The study, taken as a whole, reports: When presence/absence was analysed, sequencing depth was taken to be roughly uniform across donors. Later on, an analysis tied roughly 17,000 TCR beta sequences to HLA alleles at 0.05 false discovery rate.

Healthy people donating bone marrow made up the donors. On this clone itself: The antigen is unknown.

The V and J genes are TRBV7-2 and TRBJ2-6; D uncertain. The source material was PBMCs. This TCR was sampled from a middle-aged man in good health and CMV-seronegative. The CDR3 region is CASSLNWANVLTF. CDR3 nucleotide sequence: TGTGCCAGCAGCTTAAACTGGGCCAACGTCCTGACTTTC.